Listed below are T cell receptor beta chains from one sample, sequenced in a study of blood T cell repertoires in COVID-19. The assay was immunoSEQ multiplex PCR, and TCRdb's table has in-frame clones only and misses some. This sample has 25,000 to 30,000 clones, with approximately 88% found just once. The sequenced sample was peripheral blood. These receptors came from a human donor in a cohort sampled during active COVID-19. Each CDR3 is given with its conserved first and last residue. D genes are given only for firm matches. Clone size is stated in some rows and not others, as once, few, many or a class when expanded.

TRBD1	TRBV28	-	TRBJ1-3	CASLYSGTGAGNTIYF	TGTGCCAGTTTATACTCCGGGACAGGGGCTGGAAACACCATATATTTT
-	TRBV10-3	-	TRBJ1-2	CAISESAIYGYTF	TGTGCCATCAGTGAGTCTGCGATCTATGGCTACACCTTC
TRBD1	TRBV5-8	-	TRBJ1-2	CASSLLQGAKGYTF	TGTGCCAGCAGCTTACTACAGGGGGCGAAGGGCTACACCTTC
TRBD2	TRBV30	-	TRBJ2-1	CAWSVGGVGEQFF	TGTGCCTGGAGTGTCGGGGGGGTCGGTGAGCAGTTCTTC
TRBD1	TRBV4-1	few	TRBJ1-1	CASSQTGQVGTEAFF	TGCGCCAGCAGCCAAACCGGACAGGTCGGCACTGAAGCTTTCTTT
-	TRBV25-1	-	TRBJ1-2	CASSERRGYGYTF	TGTGCCAGCAGTGAAAGGAGGGGCTATGGCTACACCTTC
TRBD1	TRBV6-6	-	TRBJ1-1	CASSYRTGERSEAFF	TGTGCCAGCAGTTACCGGACAGGGGAAAGATCTGAAGCTTTCTTT
TRBD1	TRBV28	medium-sized	TRBJ2-2	CASSSPTGSAGELFF	TGTGCCAGCAGTTCCCCGACAGGGAGCGCCGGGGAGCTGTTTTTT
TRBD1	TRBV6-4	-	TRBJ1-2	CASSPGQGRPVDYGYTF	TGTGCCAGCAGTCCGGGACAGGGGAGGCCGGTAGACTATGGCTACACCTTC
-	TRBV27	-	TRBJ2-1	CASSPRTDPTYNEQFF	TGTGCCAGCAGTCCCCGGACTGACCCCACCTACAATGAGCAGTTCTTC
TRBD1	TRBV7-2	-	TRBJ1-2	CASSLGDRARGYGYTF	TGTGCCAGCAGCTTAGGGGACAGGGCCCGGGGCTATGGCTACACCTTC
TRBD2	TRBV3-1/TRBV3-2	-	TRBJ2-1	CASSPWGGYNEQFF	TGTGCCAGCAGTCCTTGGGGGGGCTACAATGAGCAGTTCTTC